This TCR beta chain was retrieved from a study of molecular identifiers for immune sequencing clone quantification. TCRdb reprocessed the PCR reads with MiXCR, giving one entry per CDR3 protein. The data contain 490,000 or so distinct CDR3 sequences, about 21% of them singletons. Germline lookup yields CDR1 DFQATT and CDR2 SNEGSKA (reference sequence). There are 15 residues in the CDR3. The trim removed 2 bases at V and 7 bases at J, leaving 9 bases unmatched. The V and J genes are TRBV20-1 and TRBJ2-1, with 9 nucleotides matching TRBD2. Sequenced material: naive CD8+ T cells from blood, with Jurkat cell RNA spiked in. Subset here: FACS-sorted CD8+CD4-CCR7+CD45RA+ naive T cells. The sequence was obtained from a human donor in good health. Some libraries in this study had Jurkat cell RNA spiked in. The CDR3 bases are TGCAGTGCTAGAAAGGCGGGAGGGCCTTGGAATGAGCAGTTCTTC. Protein: CSARKAGGPWNEQFF.